A selection of T cell receptor beta chains follows, all from one sample in a study of blood T cell repertoires in COVID-19. The assay was immunoSEQ multiplex PCR, and TCRdb's table has in-frame clones only and misses some. The sample yields approximately 500,000 clones, 85% to 90% seen once. The specimen sequenced was peripheral blood. All receptors derive from a man aged 18 to 30 with COVID-19, enrolled during active disease. The CDR3 runs from the conserved cysteine through the conserved F or W.

j_call: TRBJ2-1; v_call: TRBV4-1; cdr3_aa: CASSQETTGSNEQFF
j_call: TRBJ2-3; v_call: TRBV3-1/TRBV3-2; cdr3_aa: CASSHTGDPDTQYF
j_call: TRBJ1-2; v_call: TRBV30; cdr3_aa: CAWSRTGFEGYTF
j_call: TRBJ2-7; v_call: TRBV29-1; cdr3_aa: CSVEDDGTGWEQYF
j_call: TRBJ2-5; v_call: TRBV11-3; cdr3_aa: CASSLDPDRGETQYF
j_call: TRBJ2-7; v_call: TRBV19; cdr3_aa: CASSIGQGAYEQYF
j_call: TRBJ2-7; v_call: TRBV6-5; cdr3_aa: CASSPDREGEQYF
j_call: TRBJ2-7; v_call: TRBV18; cdr3_aa: CASSPPSLSGEQYF
j_call: TRBJ1-1; v_call: TRBV4-1; cdr3_aa: CASSQVRRNRAMNTEAFF
j_call: TRBJ1-2; v_call: TRBV11-2; cdr3_aa: CASSLRTDTYGYTF
j_call: TRBJ2-2; v_call: TRBV6-5; cdr3_aa: CASSPRGGNTGELFF
j_call: TRBJ2-5; v_call: TRBV10-1; cdr3_aa: CASSEERDGETQYF
j_call: TRBJ1-5; v_call: TRBV12-3/TRBV12-4; cdr3_aa: CASTRADDQPQHF
j_call: TRBJ2-1; v_call: TRBV5-1; cdr3_aa: CASKLADYYNEQFF
j_call: TRBJ2-4; v_call: TRBV11-2; cdr3_aa: CASSLGEGSNIQYF
j_call: TRBJ1-3; v_call: TRBV11-3; cdr3_aa: CASTRNTIYF
j_call: TRBJ2-1; v_call: TRBV5-4; cdr3_aa: CASSLRGGYNEQFF
j_call: TRBJ1-5; v_call: TRBV19; cdr3_aa: CASSMEGRRNQPQHF
j_call: TRBJ2-2; v_call: TRBV11-3; cdr3_aa: CASSSPGRSTGELFF
j_call: TRBJ2-7; v_call: TRBV5-1; cdr3_aa: CASSLTGREQYF
j_call: TRBJ2-1; v_call: TRBV2; cdr3_aa: CASSDGQGASYNEQFF
j_call: TRBJ1-5; v_call: TRBV3-1/TRBV3-2; cdr3_aa: CASSQDNSGQQPQHF
j_call: TRBJ2-3; v_call: TRBV24-1; cdr3_aa: CATSDVGGARTDTQYF
j_call: TRBJ1-2; v_call: TRBV15; cdr3_aa: CATSPEGYGYTF
j_call: TRBJ2-7; v_call: TRBV11-2; cdr3_aa: CASSLFTGPEQYF
j_call: TRBJ2-7; v_call: TRBV10-3; cdr3_aa: CAISESTGASGRFAYEQYF
j_call: TRBJ1-6; v_call: TRBV5-1; cdr3_aa: CASSPRQGALYSPLHF
j_call: TRBJ2-7; v_call: TRBV12-3/TRBV12-4; cdr3_aa: CASRYGTVYEQYF
j_call: TRBJ1-2; v_call: TRBV21-1; cdr3_aa: CARGRGKDGYTF
j_call: TRBJ1-5; v_call: TRBV13; cdr3_aa: CASSFGGTGQPQHF
j_call: TRBJ2-2; v_call: TRBV12-3/TRBV12-4; cdr3_aa: CASSLGATGELFF
j_call: TRBJ2-1; v_call: TRBV29-1; cdr3_aa: CSASASYNEQFF
j_call: TRBJ2-7; v_call: TRBV5-1; cdr3_aa: CASSRTGELDEQYF
j_call: TRBJ2-3; v_call: TRBV6-5; cdr3_aa: CASTPAGDSDTQYF
j_call: TRBJ2-1; v_call: TRBV11-3; cdr3_aa: CASSPAGLPEQFF
j_call: TRBJ2-5; v_call: TRBV5-1; cdr3_aa: CASGTGNGETQYF
j_call: TRBJ2-1; v_call: TRBV5-1; cdr3_aa: CASSLGLADYNEQFF